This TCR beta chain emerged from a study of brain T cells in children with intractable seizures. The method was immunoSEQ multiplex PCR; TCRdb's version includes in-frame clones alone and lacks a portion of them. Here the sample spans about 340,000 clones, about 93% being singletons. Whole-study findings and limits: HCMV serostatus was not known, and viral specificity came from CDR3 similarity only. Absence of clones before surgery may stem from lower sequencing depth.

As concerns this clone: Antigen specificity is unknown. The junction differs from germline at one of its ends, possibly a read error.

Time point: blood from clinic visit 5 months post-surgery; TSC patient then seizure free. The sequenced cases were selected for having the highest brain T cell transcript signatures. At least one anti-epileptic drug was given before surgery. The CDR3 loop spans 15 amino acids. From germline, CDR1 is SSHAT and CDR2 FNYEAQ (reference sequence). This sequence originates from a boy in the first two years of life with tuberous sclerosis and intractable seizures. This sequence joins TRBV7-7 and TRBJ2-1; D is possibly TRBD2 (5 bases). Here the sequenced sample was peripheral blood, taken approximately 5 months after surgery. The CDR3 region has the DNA TGTGCTAGCAGCTTAGCCGCTAGCCTCGGGAATGAGCAGTTCTTC. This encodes CASSLAASLGNEQFF.